The sequence of this T cell receptor beta chain was determined in a study of T cells in tuberculosis. Study-level background: This South African cohort compared adolescents with or without latent tuberculosis against adults with active tuberculosis.

This CDR3 is 15 amino acids long. V was shortened by 5 bases and J by 2 bases, with 16 bases between the two germline ends. Germline values: CDR1 MDHEN, CDR2 SYDVKM. To note about this clone: What it binds is unknown.

Time point indicated: new active TB diagnosis, blood taken before or within 7 days of starting treatment. Unsorted cryopreserved PBMC were sequenced, averaging about 92,000 T cells per clinical donor. General study findings and limits: Smaller alpha distances in active tuberculosis partly reflected shorter CDR3-alpha lengths. GMM-specific TCRs were nearer to active tuberculosis alpha repertoires, suggesting expansion.

The assay was immunoSEQ multiplex PCR, and TCRdb's table has in-frame clones only and misses some. Seen here are tens of thousands of clones, around 90% observed once, and the top ten hold 7%. The chain has TRBV28 and TRBJ2-7; no clear D. The TCR was taken from an adult with tuberculosis. Some clones in this sample may be carry-over from other donors' samples. The source was PBMCs, collected at tuberculosis diagnosis. Here the CDR3 DNA reads TGTGCCAGCAGTGCCCAAGTGGGCCATCCCTACGAGCAGTACTTC. As protein: CASSAQVGHPYEQYF.